This T cell receptor beta chain is drawn from a study of OX40 agonist ivuxolimab in advanced cancers. With respect to the entire study: Ivuxolimab was a fully human IgG2 agonistic monoclonal antibody targeting the costimulatory receptor OX40 (CD134). Peripheral TCRbeta sequencing aimed to test whether ivuxolimab altered TCR sequence diversity and caused clonal T-cell expansion. Patients were allowed to have had prior anti-PD-1, anti-PD-L1 or anti-CTLA-4 therapy, and more than 30% of the dose-escalation patients had previously received checkpoint inhibitors. Partial responses were achieved by three dose-escalation patients, of whom one had hepatocellular carcinoma and two had cutaneous melanoma. The monotherapy dose-escalation portion (N of about 49 patients) of the phase I ivuxolimab trial is reported in the paper. Intravenous ivuxolimab was administered to patients every 2 weeks at six dose levels: 0.01, 0.1, 0.3, 1.5, 3 and 10 mg/kg. In the dose-escalation cohort, 82.7% of patients were male, and the mean age was approximately 60 years, with a range of 23 to 79. Of the approximately 50 dose-escalation patients, hepatocellular carcinoma was present in about 20, melanoma in approximately 15, renal cell carcinoma in 9 and head and neck cancer in 9. Here is what the overall study found, with its caveats: In the 0.1-3.0 mg/kg groups, partial responders were among the patients with the lowest normalized peripheral clonal expansion, particularly in CD8+ T cells. At doses of 0.1 to 3.0 mg/kg, clonal expansion of both CD4+ and CD8+ blood T cells was observed from baseline to week 6. The antigen specificity of the clonally expanded peripheral T cells was not determined. On average, CD8+ T cells showed more expanded clones than CD4+ T cells after ivuxolimab. Low levels of normalized T-cell clonal expansion were also seen in some patients who did not respond.

About this clone: No cognate antigen has been identified for it. No per-base quality is available; no much larger clone lies one base away.

Genomic DNA was isolated from the sorted cells so that the TCRbeta CDR3 region could be sequenced. The immunoSEQ Assay was used for sequencing of TCRbeta CDR3 regions. The clones in this table, taken by TCRdb from immuneACCESS, are in-frame only. Not every clone is retained; where verified, under half of the shortfall comes from an unresolved V gene, and the cause of the rest is unknown. For this sample there are fewer than 12,000 clones; 78% appear just once. Less than 25% of the sample is taken by the ten largest. Patients with autoimmune disease history or receiving systemic immunosuppression were excluded from the trial. Peripheral blood for TCR sequencing was collected from all dose cohorts at baseline, on cycle 4 day 1, and on cycle 7 day 1. Samples were obtained from an open-label, multicenter, first-in-human phase I dose-escalation trial of ivuxolimab. Adults with locally advanced or metastatic melanoma, renal cell, hepatocellular, or head and neck squamous cell carcinoma were enrolled in the trial. Before TCR sequencing, CD4+ and CD8+ T cells were separately sorted from peripheral blood.

The germline V gene yields MDHEN for CDR1 and SYDVKM for CDR2. Inclusive of the bounding cysteine and phenylalanine, the CDR3 is 18 residues long. Kept here is only the CDR3 DNA, which spans 54 bases and is read in frame from base 1. Germline trimming: 5 bases from V, 2 bases from J; junction bases outside gene matches: 11. The clonotype originates from an adult with an advanced solid tumor such as melanoma, head and neck, liver or kidney cancer. Recombination connected TRBV28 to TRBJ2-5; a stretch of 13 junction bases matches TRBD2. The material sequenced was CD4+ or CD8+ T cells sorted from blood, taken in a trial of the OX40 agonist ivuxolimab. The bases read TGTGCCAGCAGTCGGACTAGCGGGAGAAGAATGAGACAAGAGACCCAGTACTTC. Its amino acids are CASSRTSGRRMRQETQYF.